The 10 T cell receptor beta chains reported below all come from one sample, sequenced in a study of T-cell reconstitution after alpha-beta-depleted transplantation in children. As it was prepared, the TCRbeta library received unique molecular identifiers. In TCRdb, the PCR reads were re-called with MiXCR into one record per CDR3 protein. The sample holds around 600,000 distinct CDR3 sequences, 23% seen once. This specimen was PBMCs, mostly from graft donor cells, taken 360 days after TCRalphabeta/CD19-depleted stem cell transplant. The receptors come from a boy less than two years old who had a stem cell transplant for acute myeloid leukemia, so the T cells may come from the graft donor.

This clonotype showed up many times. The V gene is TRBV28, the J gene TRBJ1-3; D not certain. V dropped 5 bases and J dropped 4 bases, with 9 bases sitting between them. The CDR3 extends over 13 amino acids. Germline CDR1 is MDHEN and CDR2 is SYDVKM. The CDR3 region has the DNA TGTGCCAGCAGTCGGGGTACCGGAAACACCATATATTTT. Its protein is CASSRGTGNTIYF.

In its sample, this clonotype was seen a few times. The chain uses TRBV4-1 and TRBJ2-1; perhaps TRBD2 as D (5 bases). The CDR3 is 17 amino acids. Germline CDR1 and CDR2: MGHRA and YSYEKL. V dropped 4 bases and J dropped 2 bases, with 18 bases sitting between them. The DNA for the CDR3 is TGCGCCAGCAGCCCGCTGATGTGGGAGAAACCCTACAATGAGCAGTTCTTC. Protein: CASSPLMWEKPYNEQFF.

This clonotype was counted only a few times. The gene calls are TRBV20-1 and TRBJ2-3; 12 bases are a match to TRBD2. Germline V gene sequence: CDR1 DFQATT, CDR2 SNEGSKA (reference sequence). This CDR3 region has 15 residues. Losses at the gene ends were 3 bases for V and 8 bases for J; bases not matched to a gene: 9. CDR3 sequence: CSARGLAGGPGTQYF. The CDR3 DNA sequence: TGCAGTGCTAGGGGGCTAGCGGGGGGGCCGGGTACGCAGTATTTT.

The gene calls are TRBV4-3 and TRBJ1-2; D unresolved. The germline V gene has CDR1 LGHNA and CDR2 YSLEER. Trimming took 6 bases from V and 3 from J, leaving 11 bases between them. The CDR3 runs to 13 residues. The CDR3 bases are TGCGCCAGCAGACCCTCGGCCGACTATGGCTACACCTTC. Translated: CASRPSADYGYTF.

V usage is TRBV7-9 and J usage is TRBJ2-7; 8 nucleotides align to TRBD1. The V gene's germline CDR1 is SEHNR and CDR2 FQNEAQ (reference sequence). CDR3 size: 14 residues. Trimming took 7 bases from V and 2 from J; bases not matched to a gene: 7. In DNA form, the CDR3 reads TGTGCCAGCAACATCGGGGACAGGCCCTACGAGCAGTACTTC. It codes for CASNIGDRPYEQYF.

In this sample, this clonotype turned up many times. The gene calls are TRBV7-9 and TRBJ1-1; the D is unclear. Trimming stripped 2 bases from V and 1 base from J, with 14 bases between. The CDR3 has 16 residues. CDR1 is SEHNR and CDR2 is FQNEAQ in the germline V gene (reference sequence). CDR3 sequence (DNA): TGTGCCAGCAGCTTACTCGGCGGCGCAACGAACACTGAAGCTTTCTTT. It codes for CASSLLGGATNTEAFF.

The chain uses TRBV20-1 and TRBJ2-3; tentative D call: TRBD2 (6 bases). Germline V lookup: CDR1 DFQATT, CDR2 SNEGSKA (reference sequence). Trimming cost V 3 bases and J 3 bases, with 13 bases left between them. The CDR3 has 14 residues. The CDR3 nucleotides read TGCAGTGCTAGGCTGGGGGGAACAACAGATACGCAGTATTTT. This sequence encodes CSARLGGTTDTQYF.

This clonotype appeared a few times. V is TRBV9 and J is TRBJ2-5; 12 bases agree with TRBD1. Germline CDR1 and CDR2: SGDLS and YYNGEE. CDR3 size: 15 residues. The J segment lost 5 bases and the V segment lost 2 bases, leaving 4 bases of the junction unmatched. Here the CDR3 DNA reads TGTGCCAGCAGCGTCGGGACAGGGGGCCCCGAGACCCAGTACTTC. The encoded protein is CASSVGTGGPETQYF.

The chain uses TRBV10-3 and TRBJ1-5, with D unclear. The CDR3 is made up of 12 amino acids. Trimming cost V 3 bases and J 5 bases, with 5 bases left between them. Germline lookup yields CDR1 ENHRY and CDR2 SYGVKD. The CDR3 DNA sequence: TGTGCCATCAGTGACCCACATCAGCCCCAGCATTTT. Protein: CAISDPHQPQHF.

The chain combines TRBV6-1 with TRBJ1-1, with D perhaps matching TRBD1 (5 bases). CDR1 is MNHNS, CDR2 SASEGT, per germline. V lost 10 bases, J lost 1 base, and 19 bases lay in between. This CDR3 has 15 residues. CDR3 sequence: CATIPRGPSNTEAFF. The CDR3 DNA sequence: TGTGCCACCATCCCGCGGGGCCCCTCGAACACTGAAGCTTTCTTT.